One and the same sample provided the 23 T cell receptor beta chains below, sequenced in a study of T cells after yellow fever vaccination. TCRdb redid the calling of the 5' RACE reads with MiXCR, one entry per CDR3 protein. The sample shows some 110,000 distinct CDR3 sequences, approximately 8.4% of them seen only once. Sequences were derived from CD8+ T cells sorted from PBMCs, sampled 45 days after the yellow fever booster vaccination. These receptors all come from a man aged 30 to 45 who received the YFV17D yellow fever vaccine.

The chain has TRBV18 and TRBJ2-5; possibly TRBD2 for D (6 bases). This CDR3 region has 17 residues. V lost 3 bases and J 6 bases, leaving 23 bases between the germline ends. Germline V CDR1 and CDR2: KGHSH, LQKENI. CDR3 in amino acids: CASSPSYGTKGRKTQYF. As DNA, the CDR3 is TGTGCCAGCTCACCGTCATACGGGACCAAAGGGAGGAAGACCCAGTACTTC.

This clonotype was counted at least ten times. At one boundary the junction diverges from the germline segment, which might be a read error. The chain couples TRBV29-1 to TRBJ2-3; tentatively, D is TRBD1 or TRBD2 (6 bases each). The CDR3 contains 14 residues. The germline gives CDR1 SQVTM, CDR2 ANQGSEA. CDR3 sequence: CSAEQGGGTDTQYF. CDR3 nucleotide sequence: TGCAGCGCTGAACAGGGAGGAGGCACAGATACGCAGTATTTT.

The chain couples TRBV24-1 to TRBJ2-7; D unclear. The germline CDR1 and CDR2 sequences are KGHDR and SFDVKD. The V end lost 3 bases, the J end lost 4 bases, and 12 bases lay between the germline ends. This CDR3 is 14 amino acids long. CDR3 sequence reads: CATSDMGSTYEQYF. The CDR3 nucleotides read TGTGCCACCAGTGATATGGGCAGCACTTACGAGCAGTACTTC.

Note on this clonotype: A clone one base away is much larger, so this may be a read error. The CDR3 region is CASSRSWALAGDYEKYF. CDR3 bases: TGTGCCAGCTCCCGTAGTTGGGCGCTAGCGGGAGACTACGAGAAGTACTTC. The rearrangement joins TRBV27 to TRBJ2-7, with 10 positions matching TRBD2. Germline lookup yields CDR1 MNHEY and CDR2 SMNVEV (reference sequence). The CDR3 extends over 17 amino acids.

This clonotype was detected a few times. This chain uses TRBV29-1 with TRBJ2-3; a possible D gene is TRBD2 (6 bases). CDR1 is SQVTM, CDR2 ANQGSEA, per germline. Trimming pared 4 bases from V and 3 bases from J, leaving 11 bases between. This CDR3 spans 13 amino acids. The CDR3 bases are TGCAGCGTTGCGCGACTAGAGACAGATACGCAGTATTTT. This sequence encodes CSVARLETDTQYF.

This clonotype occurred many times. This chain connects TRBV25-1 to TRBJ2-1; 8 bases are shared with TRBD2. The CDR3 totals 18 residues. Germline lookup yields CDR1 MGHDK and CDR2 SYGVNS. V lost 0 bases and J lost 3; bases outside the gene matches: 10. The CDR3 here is CASSEYYSAGGSYNEQFF. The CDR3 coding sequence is TGTGCCAGCAGTGAATATTATTCGGCGGGAGGTAGCTACAATGAGCAGTTCTTC.

CDR3 nucleotide sequence: TGTGCCAGCAGCTTAAGTATGGTCTATGGCTACACCTTC. It translates to CASSLSMVYGYTF. The chain joins TRBV11-1 to TRBJ1-2; no clear D gene. The germline V gene has CDR1 SGHAT and CDR2 FQDESV (reference sequence). V dropped 2 bases and J dropped 4 bases, with 8 bases sitting between them. This CDR3 has 13 amino acids.

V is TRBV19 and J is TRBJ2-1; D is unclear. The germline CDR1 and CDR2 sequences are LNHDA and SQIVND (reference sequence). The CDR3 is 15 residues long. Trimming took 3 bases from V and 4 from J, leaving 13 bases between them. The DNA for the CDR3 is TGTGCCAGTAGTATTCTTTCCGACTTGTACAATGAGCAGTTCTTC. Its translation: CASSILSDLYNEQFF.

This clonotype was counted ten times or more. The CDR3: CASSLSLAGALNEQFF. CDR3 sequence (DNA): TGTGCCAGCAGTTTATCTCTAGCGGGAGCCCTCAATGAGCAGTTCTTC. The chain is built from TRBV27 and TRBJ2-1; the match to TRBD2 covers 10 bases. V lost 0 bases to trimming and J lost 6 bases; unmatched junction nucleotides: 5. The CDR3 is 16 residues long. In germline, CDR1 is MNHEY, CDR2 SMNVEV (reference sequence).

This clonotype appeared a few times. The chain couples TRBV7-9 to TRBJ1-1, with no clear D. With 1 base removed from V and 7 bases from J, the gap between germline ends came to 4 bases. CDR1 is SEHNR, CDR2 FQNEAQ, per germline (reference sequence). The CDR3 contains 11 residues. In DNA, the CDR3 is TGTGCCAGCAGCTTAGAAAGTGAAGCTTTCTTT. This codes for CASSLESEAFF.

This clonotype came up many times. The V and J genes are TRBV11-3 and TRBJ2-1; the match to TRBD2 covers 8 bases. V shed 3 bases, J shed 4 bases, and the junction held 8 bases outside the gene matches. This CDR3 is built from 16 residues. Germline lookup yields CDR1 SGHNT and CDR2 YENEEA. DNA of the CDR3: TGTGCCAGCAGCTTGGCGGGGGGAGATTCATACAATGAGCAGTTCTTC. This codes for CASSLAGGDSYNEQFF.

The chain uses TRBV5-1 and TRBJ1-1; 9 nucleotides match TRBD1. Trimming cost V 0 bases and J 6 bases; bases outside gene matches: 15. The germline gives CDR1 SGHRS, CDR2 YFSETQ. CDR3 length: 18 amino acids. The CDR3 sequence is CASSLGTGTGRGNAEAFF. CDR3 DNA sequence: TGCGCCAGCAGCTTGGGGACCGGGACAGGGAGGGGAAACGCTGAAGCTTTCTTT.

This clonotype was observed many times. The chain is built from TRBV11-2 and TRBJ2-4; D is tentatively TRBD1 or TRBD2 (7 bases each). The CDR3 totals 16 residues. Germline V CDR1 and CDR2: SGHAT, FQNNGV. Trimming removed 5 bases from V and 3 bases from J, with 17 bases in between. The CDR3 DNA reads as TGTGCCAGCAGCCTTAGGGGAGGGGGCTACAAAAACATTCAGTACTTC. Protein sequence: CASSLRGGGYKNIQYF.

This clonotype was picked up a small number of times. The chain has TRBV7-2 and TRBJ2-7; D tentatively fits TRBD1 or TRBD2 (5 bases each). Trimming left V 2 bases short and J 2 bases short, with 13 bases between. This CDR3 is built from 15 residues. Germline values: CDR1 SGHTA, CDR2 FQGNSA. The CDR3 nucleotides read TGTGCCAGCAGCTTACTAGGGACCGCGGCCTACGAGCAGTACTTC. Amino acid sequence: CASSLLGTAAYEQYF.

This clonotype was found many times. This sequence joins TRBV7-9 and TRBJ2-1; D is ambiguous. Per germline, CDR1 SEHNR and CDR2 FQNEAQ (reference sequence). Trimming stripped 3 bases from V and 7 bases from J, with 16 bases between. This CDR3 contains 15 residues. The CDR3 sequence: CASSLWVTRENEQFF. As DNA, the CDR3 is TGTGCCAGCAGCTTGTGGGTAACTCGAGAGAATGAGCAGTTCTTC.

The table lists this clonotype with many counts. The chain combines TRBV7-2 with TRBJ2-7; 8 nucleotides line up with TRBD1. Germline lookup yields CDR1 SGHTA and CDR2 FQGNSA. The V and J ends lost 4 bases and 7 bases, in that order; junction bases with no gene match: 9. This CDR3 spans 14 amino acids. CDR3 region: CASSSGQELGEQYF. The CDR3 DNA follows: TGTGCCAGCAGCTCGGGACAGGAACTCGGGGAGCAGTACTTC. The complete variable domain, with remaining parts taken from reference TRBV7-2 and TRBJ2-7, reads GAGVSQSPSNKVTEKGKDVELRCDPISGHTALYWYRQSLGQGLEFLIYFQGNSAPDKSGLPSDRFSAERTGGSVSTLTIQRTQQEDSAVYLCASSSGQELGEQYFGPGTRLTVT.

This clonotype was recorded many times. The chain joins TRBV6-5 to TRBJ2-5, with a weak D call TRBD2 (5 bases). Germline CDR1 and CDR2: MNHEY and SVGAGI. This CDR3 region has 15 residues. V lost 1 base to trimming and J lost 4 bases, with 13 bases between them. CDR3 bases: TGTGCCAGCAGTTACTACCCGGGAAGTCCAGAGACCCAGTACTTC. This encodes CASSYYPGSPETQYF.

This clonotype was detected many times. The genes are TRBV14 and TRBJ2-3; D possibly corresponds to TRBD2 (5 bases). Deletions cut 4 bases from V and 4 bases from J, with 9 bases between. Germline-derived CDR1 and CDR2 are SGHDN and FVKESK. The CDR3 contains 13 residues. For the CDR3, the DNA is TGTGCCAGCAGCCCGCCTAGCTCAGATACGCAGTATTTT. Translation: CASSPPSSDTQYF.

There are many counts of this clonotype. The CDR3 reads CSASSRDRVNEQYF. The CDR3 nucleotides read TGCAGTGCTAGTTCCCGGGACAGGGTCAACGAGCAGTACTTC. The rearrangement joins TRBV20-1 to TRBJ2-7; 9 nucleotides align to TRBD1. Trimming removed 3 bases from V and 5 bases from J; junction bases left unmatched: 8. CDR3 length: 14 amino acids. CDR1 is DFQATT and CDR2 is SNEGSKA in the germline V gene (reference sequence).

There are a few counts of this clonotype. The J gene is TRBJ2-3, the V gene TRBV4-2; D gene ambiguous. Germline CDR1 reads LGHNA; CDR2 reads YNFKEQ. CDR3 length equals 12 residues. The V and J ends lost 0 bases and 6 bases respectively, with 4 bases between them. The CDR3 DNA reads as TGTGCCAGCAGCCAAGAAGGTGATACGCAGTATTTT. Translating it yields CASSQEGDTQYF.

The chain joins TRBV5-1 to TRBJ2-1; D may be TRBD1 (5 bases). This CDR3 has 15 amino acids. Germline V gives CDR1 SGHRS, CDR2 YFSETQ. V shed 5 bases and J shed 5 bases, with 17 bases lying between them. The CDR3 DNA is TGCGCCAGCAGAAAACTGGGGCCGGCCGACAATGAGCAGTTCTTC. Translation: CASRKLGPADNEQFF.

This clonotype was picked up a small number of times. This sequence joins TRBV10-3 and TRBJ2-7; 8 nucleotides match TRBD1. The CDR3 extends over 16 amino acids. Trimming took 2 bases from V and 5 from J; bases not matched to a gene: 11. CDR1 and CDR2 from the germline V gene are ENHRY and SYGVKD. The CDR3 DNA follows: TGTGCCATCAGTGAGCCACAGGTCGCAGGGGGCGACGAGCAGTACTTC. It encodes CAISEPQVAGGDEQYF.

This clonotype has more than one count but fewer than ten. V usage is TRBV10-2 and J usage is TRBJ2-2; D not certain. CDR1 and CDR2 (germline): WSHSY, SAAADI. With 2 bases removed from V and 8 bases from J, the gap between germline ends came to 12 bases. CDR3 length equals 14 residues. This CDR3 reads CASSEAVMLGELFF. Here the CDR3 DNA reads TGCGCCAGCAGTGAGGCTGTCATGTTAGGGGAGCTGTTTTTT.